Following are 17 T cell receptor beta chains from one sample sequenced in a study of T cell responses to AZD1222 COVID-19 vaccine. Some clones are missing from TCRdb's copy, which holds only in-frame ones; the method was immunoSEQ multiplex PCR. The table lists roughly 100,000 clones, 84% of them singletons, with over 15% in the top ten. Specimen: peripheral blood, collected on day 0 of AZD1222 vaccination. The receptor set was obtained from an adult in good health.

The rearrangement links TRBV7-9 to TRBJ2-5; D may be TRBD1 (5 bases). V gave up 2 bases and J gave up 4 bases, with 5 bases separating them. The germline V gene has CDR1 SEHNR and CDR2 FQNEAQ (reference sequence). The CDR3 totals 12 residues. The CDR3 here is CASSLQGETQYF. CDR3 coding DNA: TGTGCCAGCAGCTTACAGGGAGAGACCCAGTACTTC. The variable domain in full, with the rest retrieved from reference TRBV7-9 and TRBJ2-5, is DTGVSQNPRHKITKRGQNVTFRCDPISEHNRLYWYRQTLGQGPEFLTYFQNEAQLEKSRLLSDRFSAERPKGSFSTLEIQRTEQGDSAMYLCASSLQGETQYFGPGTRLLVL.

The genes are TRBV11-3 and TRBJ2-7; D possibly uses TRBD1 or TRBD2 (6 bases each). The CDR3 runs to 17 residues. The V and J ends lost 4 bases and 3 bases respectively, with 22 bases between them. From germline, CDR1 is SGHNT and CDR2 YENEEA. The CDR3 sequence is CASSSRGLGSIDYEQYF. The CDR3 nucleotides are TGTGCCAGCAGCTCACGGGGGCTAGGATCAATTGACTACGAGCAGTACTTC. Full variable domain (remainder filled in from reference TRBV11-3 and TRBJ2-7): EAGVVQSPRYKIIEKKQPVAFWCNPISGHNTLYWYLQNLGQGPELLIRYENEEAVDDSQLPKDRFSAERLKGVDSTLKIQPAELGDSAVYLCASSSRGLGSIDYEQYFGPGTRLTVT.

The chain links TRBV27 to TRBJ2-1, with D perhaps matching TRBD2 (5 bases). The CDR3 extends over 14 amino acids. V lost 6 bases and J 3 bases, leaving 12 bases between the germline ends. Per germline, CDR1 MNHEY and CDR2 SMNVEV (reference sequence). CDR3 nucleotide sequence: TGTGCCAGCAGCATTAACCGGGACTACAATGAGCAGTTCTTC. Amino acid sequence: CASSINRDYNEQFF.

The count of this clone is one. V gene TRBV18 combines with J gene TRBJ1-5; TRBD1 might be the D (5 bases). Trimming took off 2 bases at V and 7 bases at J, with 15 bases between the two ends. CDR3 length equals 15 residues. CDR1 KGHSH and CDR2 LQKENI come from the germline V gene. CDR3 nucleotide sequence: TGTGCCAGCTCACCAGGGGGAAGAGGTAGACAGCCCCAGCATTTT. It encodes CASSPGGRGRQPQHF. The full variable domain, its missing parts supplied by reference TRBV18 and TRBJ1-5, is NAGVMQNPRHLVRRRGQEARLRCSPMKGHSHVYWYRQLPEEGLKFMVYLQKENIIDESGMPKERFSAEFPKEGPSILRIQQVVRGDSAAYFCASSPGGRGRQPQHFGDGTRLSIL.

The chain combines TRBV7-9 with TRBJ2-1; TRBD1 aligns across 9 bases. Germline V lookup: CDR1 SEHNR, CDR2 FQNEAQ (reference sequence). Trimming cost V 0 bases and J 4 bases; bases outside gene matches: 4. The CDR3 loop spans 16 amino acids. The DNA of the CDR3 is TGTGCCAGCAGCTTAGCCGGACAGGGGAGGTACAATGAGCAGTTCTTC. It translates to CASSLAGQGRYNEQFF.

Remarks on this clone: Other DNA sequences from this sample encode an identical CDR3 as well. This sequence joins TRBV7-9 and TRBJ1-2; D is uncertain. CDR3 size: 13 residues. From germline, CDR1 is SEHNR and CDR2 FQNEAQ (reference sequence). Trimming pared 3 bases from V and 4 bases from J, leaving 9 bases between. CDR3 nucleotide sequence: TGTGCCAGCAGCTTGGGCGCCCGCTATGGCTACACCTTC. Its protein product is CASSLGARYGYTF. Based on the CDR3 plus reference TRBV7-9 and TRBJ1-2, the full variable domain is DTGVSQNPRHKITKRGQNVTFRCDPISEHNRLYWYRQTLGQGPEFLTYFQNEAQLEKSRLLSDRFSAERPKGSFSTLEIQRTEQGDSAMYLCASSLGARYGYTFGSGTRLTVV.

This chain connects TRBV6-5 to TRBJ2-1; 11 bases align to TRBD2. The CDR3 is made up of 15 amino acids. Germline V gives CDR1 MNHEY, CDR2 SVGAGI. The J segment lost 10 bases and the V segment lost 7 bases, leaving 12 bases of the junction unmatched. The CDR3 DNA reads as TGTGCCAGCACCACCGGGACTAGCGGAGGCCGGGAGCAGTTCTTC. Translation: CASTTGTSGGREQFF.

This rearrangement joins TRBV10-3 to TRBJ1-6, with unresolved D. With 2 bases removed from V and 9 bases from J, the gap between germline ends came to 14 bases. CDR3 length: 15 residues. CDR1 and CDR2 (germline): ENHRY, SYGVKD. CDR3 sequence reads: CAISEGALPGSPLHF. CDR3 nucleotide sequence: TGTGCCATCAGTGAGGGAGCGCTCCCGGGTTCACCCCTCCACTTT.

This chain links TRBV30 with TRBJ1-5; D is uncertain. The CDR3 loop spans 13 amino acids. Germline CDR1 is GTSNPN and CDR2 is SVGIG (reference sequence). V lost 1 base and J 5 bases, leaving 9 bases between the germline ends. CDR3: CAWSEGGYQPQHF. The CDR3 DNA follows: TGTGCCTGGAGTGAAGGAGGCTATCAGCCCCAGCATTTT.

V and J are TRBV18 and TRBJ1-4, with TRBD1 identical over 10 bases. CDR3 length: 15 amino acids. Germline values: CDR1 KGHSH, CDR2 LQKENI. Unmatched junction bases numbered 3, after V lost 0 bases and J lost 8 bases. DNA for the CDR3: TGTGCCAGCTCACCACCGGACAGGGGGGGAGAAAAACTGTTTTTT. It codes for CASSPPDRGGEKLFF. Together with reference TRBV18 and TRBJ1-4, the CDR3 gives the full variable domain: NAGVMQNPRHLVRRRGQEARLRCSPMKGHSHVYWYRQLPEEGLKFMVYLQKENIIDESGMPKERFSAEFPKEGPSILRIQQVVRGDSAAYFCASSPPDRGGEKLFFGSGTQLSVL.

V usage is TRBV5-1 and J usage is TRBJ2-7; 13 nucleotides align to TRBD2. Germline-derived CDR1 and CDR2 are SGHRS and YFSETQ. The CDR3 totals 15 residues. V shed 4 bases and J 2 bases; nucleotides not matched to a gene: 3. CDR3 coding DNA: TGCGCCAGCAGCGCGACTAGCGGGGGGACCTACGAGCAGTACGTC. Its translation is CASSATSGGTYEQYV.

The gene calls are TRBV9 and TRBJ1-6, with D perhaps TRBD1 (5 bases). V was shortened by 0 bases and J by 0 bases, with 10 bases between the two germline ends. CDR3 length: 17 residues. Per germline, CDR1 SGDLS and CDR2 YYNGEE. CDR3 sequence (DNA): TGTGCCAGCAGCGTAGGTAGGGGAAGCTCCTATAATTCACCCCTCCACTTT. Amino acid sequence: CASSVGRGSSYNSPLHF.

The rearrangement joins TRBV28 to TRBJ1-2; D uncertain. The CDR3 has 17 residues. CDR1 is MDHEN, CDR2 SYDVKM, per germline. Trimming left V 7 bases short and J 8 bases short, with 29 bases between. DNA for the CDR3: TGTGCCAGCACCCCTCACCATCGAGCCAAGCGCCAAGCGGGCTACACCTTC. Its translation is CASTPHHRAKRQAGYTF.

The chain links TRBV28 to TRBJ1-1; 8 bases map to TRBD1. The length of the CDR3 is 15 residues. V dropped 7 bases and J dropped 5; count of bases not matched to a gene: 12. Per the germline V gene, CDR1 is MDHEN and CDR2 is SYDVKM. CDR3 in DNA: TGTGCCAGCAAAGGGCAGGGGGCTGCGGGGACTGAAGCTTTCTTT. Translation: CASKGQGAAGTEAFF.

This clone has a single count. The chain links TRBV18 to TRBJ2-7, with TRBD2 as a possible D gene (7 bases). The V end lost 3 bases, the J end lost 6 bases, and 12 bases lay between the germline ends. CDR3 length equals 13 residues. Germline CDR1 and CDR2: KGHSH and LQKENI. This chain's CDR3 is CASSPGGLVEQYF. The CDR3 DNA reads TGTGCCAGCTCACCGGGGGGGCTGGTCGAGCAGTACTTC.

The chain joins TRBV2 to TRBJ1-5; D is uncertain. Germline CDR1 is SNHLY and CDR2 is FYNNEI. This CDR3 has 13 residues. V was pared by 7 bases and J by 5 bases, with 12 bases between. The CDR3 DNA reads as TGTGCCAGCACACGGGGTATCGATCAGCCCCAGCATTTT. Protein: CASTRGIDQPQHF.

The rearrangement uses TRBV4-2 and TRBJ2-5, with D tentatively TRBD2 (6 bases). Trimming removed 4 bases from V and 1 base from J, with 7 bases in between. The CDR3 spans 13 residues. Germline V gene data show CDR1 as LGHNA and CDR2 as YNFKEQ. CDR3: CASSLGLQETQYF. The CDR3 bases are TGTGCCAGCAGCCTGGGACTCCAAGAGACCCAGTACTTC.